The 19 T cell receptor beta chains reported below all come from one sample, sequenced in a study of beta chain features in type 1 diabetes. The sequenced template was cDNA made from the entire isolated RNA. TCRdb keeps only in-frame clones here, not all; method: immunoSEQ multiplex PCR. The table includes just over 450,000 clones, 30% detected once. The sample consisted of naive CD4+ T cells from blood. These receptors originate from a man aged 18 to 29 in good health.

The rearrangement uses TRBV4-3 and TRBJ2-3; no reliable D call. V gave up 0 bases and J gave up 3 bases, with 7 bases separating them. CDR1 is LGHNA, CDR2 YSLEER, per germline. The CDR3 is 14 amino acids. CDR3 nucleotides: TGCGCCAGCAGCCAAGATCCCCATACAGATACGCAGTATTTT. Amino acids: CASSQDPHTDTQYF.

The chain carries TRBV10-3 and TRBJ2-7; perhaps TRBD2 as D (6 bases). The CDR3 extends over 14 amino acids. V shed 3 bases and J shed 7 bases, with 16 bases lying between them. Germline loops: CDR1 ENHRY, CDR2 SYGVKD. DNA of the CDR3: TGTGCCATCAGTGAATCGACGGGGGTGAAAGAGCAGTACTTC. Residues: CAISESTGVKEQYF.

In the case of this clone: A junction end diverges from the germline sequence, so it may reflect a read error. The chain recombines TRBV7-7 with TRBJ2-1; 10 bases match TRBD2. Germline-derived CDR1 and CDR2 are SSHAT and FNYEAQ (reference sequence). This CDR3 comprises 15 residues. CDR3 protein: CASSFTAGGINEQFF. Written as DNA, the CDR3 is TGTGCTAGCAGCTTCACAGCGGGAGGGATCAATGAGCAGTTCTTC.

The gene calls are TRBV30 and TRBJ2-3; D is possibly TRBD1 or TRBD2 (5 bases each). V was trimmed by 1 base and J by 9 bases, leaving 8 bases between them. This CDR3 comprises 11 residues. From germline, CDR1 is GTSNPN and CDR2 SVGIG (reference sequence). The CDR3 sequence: CAWSDWGTQYF. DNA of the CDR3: TGTGCCTGGAGTGATTGGGGGACGCAGTATTTT.

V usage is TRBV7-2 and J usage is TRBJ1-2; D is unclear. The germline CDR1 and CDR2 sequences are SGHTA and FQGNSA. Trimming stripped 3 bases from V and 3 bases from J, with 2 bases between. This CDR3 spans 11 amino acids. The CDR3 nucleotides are TGTGCCAGCAGCTTTTACTATGGCTACACCTTC. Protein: CASSFYYGYTF.

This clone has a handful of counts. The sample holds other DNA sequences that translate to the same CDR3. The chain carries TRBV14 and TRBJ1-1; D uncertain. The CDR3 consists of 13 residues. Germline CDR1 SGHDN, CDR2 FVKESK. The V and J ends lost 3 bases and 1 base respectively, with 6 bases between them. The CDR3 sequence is CASSQQANTEAFF. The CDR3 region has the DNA TGTGCCAGCAGCCAGCAAGCGAACACTGAAGCTTTCTTT. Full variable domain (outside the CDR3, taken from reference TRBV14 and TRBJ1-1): EAGVTQFPSHSVIEKGQTVTLRCDPISGHDNLYWYRRVMGKEIKFLLHFVKESKQDESGMPNNRFLAERTGGTYSTLKVQPAELEDSGVYFCASSQQANTEAFFGQGTRLTVV.

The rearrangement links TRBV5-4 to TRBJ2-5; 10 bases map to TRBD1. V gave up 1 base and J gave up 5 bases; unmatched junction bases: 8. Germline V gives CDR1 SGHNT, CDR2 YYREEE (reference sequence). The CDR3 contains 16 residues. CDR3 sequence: CASSLPPGTGDETQYF. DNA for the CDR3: TGTGCCAGCAGCTTGCCGCCCGGGACAGGGGATGAGACCCAGTACTTC.

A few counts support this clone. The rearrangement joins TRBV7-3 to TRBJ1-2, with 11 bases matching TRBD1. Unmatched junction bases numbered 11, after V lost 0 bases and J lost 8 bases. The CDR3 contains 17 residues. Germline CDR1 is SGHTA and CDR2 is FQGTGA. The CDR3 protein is CASSLTVSGQGAQGYTF. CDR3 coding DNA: TGTGCCAGCAGCTTAACAGTCTCCGGACAGGGGGCGCAAGGCTACACCTTC.

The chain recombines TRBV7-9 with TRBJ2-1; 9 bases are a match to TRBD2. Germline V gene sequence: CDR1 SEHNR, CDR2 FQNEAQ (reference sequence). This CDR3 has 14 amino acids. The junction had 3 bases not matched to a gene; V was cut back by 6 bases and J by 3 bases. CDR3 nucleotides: TGTGCCAGCAGGACTAGCGGAAACTACAATGAGCAGTTCTTC. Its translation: CASRTSGNYNEQFF.

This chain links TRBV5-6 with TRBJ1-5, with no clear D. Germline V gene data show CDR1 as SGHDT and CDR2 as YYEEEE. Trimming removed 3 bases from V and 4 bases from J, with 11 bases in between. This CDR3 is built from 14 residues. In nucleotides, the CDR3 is TGTGCCAGCAGCTCGGGCCGGCGGAATCAGCCCCAGCATTTT. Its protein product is CASSSGRRNQPQHF.

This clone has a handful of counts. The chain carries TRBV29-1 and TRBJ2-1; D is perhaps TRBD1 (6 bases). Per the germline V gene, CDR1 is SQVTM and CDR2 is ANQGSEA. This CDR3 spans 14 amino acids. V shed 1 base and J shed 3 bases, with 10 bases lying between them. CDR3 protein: CSVEGGRDYNEQFF. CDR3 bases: TGCAGCGTTGAAGGGGGGCGAGACTACAATGAGCAGTTCTTC.

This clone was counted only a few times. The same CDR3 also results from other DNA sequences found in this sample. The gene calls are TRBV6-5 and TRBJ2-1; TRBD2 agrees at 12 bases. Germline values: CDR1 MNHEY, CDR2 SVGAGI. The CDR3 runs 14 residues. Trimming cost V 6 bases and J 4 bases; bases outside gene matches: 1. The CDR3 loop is CASSLAGGYNEQFF. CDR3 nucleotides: TGTGCCAGCAGCCTAGCGGGAGGGTACAATGAGCAGTTCTTC.

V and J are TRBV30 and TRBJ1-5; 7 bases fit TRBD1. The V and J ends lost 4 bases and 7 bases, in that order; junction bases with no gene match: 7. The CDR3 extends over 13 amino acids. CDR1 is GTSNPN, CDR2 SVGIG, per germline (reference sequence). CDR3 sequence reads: CAWKTGNNQPQHF. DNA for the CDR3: TGTGCCTGGAAGACAGGGAATAACCAGCCCCAGCATTTT.

CDR3 nucleotides: TGTGCCAGCAGTGAAGGGTCCCGGGCCAACGTCCTGACTTTC. It codes for CASSEGSRANVLTF. This chain joins TRBV2 and TRBJ2-6; D gene uncertain. V dropped 1 base and J dropped 5 bases, with 6 bases sitting between them. Germline-derived CDR1 and CDR2 are SNHLY and FYNNEI. The CDR3 sequence is 14 residues long.

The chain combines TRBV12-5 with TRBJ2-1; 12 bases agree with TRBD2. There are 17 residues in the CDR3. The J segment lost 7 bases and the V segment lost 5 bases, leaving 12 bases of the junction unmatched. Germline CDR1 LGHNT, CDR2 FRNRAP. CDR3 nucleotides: TGTGCTAGTGGTCCCTGGGCTAGCGGGGGGGTCGGGAATGAGCAGTTCTTC. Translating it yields CASGPWASGGVGNEQFF.

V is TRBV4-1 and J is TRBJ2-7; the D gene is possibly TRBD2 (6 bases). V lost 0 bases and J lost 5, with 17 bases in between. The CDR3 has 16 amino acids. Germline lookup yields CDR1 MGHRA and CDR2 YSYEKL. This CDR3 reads CASSQDLPGVLNEQYF. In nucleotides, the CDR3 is TGCGCCAGCAGCCAAGATCTGCCGGGAGTTTTAAACGAGCAGTACTTC.

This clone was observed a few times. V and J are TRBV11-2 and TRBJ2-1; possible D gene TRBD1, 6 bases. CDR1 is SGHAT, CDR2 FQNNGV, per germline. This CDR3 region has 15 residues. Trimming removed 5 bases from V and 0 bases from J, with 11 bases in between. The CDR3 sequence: CASSKQGYSYNEQFF. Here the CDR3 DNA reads TGTGCCAGCAGCAAACAGGGCTACTCCTACAATGAGCAGTTCTTC.

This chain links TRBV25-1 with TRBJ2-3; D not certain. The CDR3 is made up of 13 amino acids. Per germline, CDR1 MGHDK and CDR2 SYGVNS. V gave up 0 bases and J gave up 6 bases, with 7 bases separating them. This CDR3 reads CASSEYGLDTQYF. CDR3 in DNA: TGTGCCAGCAGTGAATATGGGCTGGATACGCAGTATTTT.

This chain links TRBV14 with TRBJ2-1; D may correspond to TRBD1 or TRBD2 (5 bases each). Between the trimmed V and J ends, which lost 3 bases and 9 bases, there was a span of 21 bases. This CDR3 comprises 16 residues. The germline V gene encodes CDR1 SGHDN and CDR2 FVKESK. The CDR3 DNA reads TGTGCCAGCAGCCACTTCCTGGGAGCACTTGGGGGTGAGCAGTTCTTC. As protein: CASSHFLGALGGEQFF.